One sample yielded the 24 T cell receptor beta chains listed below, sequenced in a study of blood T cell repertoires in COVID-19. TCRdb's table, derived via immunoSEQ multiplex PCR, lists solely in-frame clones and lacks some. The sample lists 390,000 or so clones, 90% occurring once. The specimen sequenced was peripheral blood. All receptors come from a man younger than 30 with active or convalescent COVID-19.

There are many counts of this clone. DNA of the CDR3: TGTGCCAGCAGTCGGGACGGGGGTGAAGCTTTCTTT. This sequence encodes CASSRDGGEAFF. The chain carries TRBV7-2 and TRBJ1-1, with TRBD1 as a possible D gene (5 bases). The germline V and J ends were trimmed by 6 bases and 7 bases, with 12 bases remaining between them. The CDR3 totals 12 residues. Germline CDR1 SGHTA, CDR2 FQGNSA.

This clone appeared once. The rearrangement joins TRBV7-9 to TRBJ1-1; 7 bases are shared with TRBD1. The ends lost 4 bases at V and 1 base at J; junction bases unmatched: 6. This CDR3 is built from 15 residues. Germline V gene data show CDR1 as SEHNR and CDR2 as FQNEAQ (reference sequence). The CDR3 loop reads CASSSHRGGNTEAFF. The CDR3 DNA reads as TGTGCCAGCAGCTCCCACAGGGGAGGGAACACTGAAGCTTTCTTT.

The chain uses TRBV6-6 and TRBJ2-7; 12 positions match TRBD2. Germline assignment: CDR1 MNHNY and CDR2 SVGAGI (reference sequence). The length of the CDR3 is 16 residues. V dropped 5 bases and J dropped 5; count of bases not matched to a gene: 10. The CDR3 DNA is TGTGCCAGCAGTCGACGACTAGCGGGAGTCGGTCACGAGCAGTACTTC. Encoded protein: CASSRRLAGVGHEQYF.

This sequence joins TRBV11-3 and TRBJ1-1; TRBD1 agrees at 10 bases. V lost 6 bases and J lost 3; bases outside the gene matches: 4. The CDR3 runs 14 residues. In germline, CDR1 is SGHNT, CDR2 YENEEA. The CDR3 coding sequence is TGTGCCAGCAGTCCCGGGACAGGGGACACTGAAGCTTTCTTT. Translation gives CASSPGTGDTEAFF.

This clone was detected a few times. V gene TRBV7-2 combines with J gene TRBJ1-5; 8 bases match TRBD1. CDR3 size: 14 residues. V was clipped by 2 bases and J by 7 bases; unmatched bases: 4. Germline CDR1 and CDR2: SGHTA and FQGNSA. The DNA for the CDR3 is TGTGCCAGCAGCTTACAGACAGGGGAACAGCCCCAGCATTTT. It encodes CASSLQTGEQPQHF.

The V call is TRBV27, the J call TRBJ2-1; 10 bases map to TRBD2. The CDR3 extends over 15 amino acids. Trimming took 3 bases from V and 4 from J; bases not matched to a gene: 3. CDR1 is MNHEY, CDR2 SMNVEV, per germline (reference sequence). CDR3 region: CASSFGTSVYNEQFF. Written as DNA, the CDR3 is TGTGCCAGCAGTTTTGGGACTAGCGTGTACAATGAGCAGTTCTTC.

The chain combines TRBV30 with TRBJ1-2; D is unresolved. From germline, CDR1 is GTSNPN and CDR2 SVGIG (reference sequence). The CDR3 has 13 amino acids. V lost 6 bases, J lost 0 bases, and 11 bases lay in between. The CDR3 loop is CACEKQTNYGYTF. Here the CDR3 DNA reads TGTGCCTGCGAAAAACAGACTAACTATGGCTACACCTTC.

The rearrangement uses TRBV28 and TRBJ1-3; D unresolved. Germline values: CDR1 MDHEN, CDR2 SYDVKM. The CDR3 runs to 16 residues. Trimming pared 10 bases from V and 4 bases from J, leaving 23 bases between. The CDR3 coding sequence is TGTGCCACCGTTCAGCCCCCCGCCCCAGGAGGAAACACCATATATTTT. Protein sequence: CATVQPPAPGGNTIYF.

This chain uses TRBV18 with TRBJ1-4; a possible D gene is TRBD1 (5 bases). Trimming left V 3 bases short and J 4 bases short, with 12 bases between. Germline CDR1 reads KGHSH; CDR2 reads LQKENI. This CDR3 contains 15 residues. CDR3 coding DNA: TGTGCCAGCTCACCTTTCATGGGACTTAATGAAAAACTGTTTTTT. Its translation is CASSPFMGLNEKLFF.

The CDR3 here is CASGSRLHSPLHF. The CDR3 nucleotides are TGTGCCAGCGGATCTAGGCTGCATTCACCCCTCCACTTT. The chain combines TRBV6-5 with TRBJ1-6; D not resolved. V dropped 8 bases and J dropped 8 bases, with 13 bases sitting between them. Germline assignment: CDR1 MNHEY and CDR2 SVGAGI. The CDR3 covers 13 residues.

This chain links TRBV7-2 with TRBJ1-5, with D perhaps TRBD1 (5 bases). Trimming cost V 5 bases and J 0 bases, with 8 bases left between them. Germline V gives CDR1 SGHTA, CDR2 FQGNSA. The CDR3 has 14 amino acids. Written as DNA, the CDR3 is TGTGCCAGCAGCAAACAGGATAGCAATCAGCCCCAGCATTTT. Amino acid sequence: CASSKQDSNQPQHF.

The CDR3: CASSQDSFETYEQYF. The CDR3 DNA follows: TGTGCCAGCAGCCAAGACTCGTTTGAAACCTACGAGCAGTACTTC. V and J are TRBV9 and TRBJ2-7; D is uncertain. The V gene lost 4 bases and the J gene lost 2 bases, with 16 bases spanning the gap. The germline gives CDR1 SGDLS, CDR2 YYNGEE. The CDR3 covers 15 residues. The complete variable domain, with remaining parts taken from reference TRBV9 and TRBJ2-7, reads DSGVTQTPKHLITATGQRVTLRCSPRSGDLSVYWYQQSLDQGLQFLIQYYNGEERAKGNILERFSAQQFPDLHSELNLSSLELGDSALYFCASSQDSFETYEQYFGPGTRLTVT.

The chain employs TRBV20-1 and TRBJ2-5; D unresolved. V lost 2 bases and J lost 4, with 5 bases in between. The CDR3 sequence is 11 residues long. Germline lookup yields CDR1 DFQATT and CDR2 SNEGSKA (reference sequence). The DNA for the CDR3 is TGCAGTGCTAGATCCTCAGAGACCCAGTACTTC. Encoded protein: CSARSSETQYF.

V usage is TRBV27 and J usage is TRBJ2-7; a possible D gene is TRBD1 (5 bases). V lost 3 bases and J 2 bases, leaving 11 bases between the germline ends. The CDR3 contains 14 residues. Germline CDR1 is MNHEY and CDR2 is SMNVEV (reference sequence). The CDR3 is CASSFDGATYEQYF. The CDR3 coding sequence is TGTGCCAGCAGTTTTGATGGGGCAACCTACGAGCAGTACTTC.

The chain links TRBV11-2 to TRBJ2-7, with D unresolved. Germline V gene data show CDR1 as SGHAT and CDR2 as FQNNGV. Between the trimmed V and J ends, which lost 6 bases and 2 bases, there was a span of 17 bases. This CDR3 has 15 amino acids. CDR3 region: CASRIGGFITYEQYF. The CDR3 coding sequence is TGTGCCAGCAGGATCGGCGGTTTTATTACCTACGAGCAGTACTTC.

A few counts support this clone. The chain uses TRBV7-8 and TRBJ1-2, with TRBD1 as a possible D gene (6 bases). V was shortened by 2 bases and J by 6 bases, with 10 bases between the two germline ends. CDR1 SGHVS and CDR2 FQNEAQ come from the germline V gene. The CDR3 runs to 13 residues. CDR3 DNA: TGTGCCAGCAGCTTAAAAGAGGGGGATGGCTACACCTTC. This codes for CASSLKEGDGYTF.

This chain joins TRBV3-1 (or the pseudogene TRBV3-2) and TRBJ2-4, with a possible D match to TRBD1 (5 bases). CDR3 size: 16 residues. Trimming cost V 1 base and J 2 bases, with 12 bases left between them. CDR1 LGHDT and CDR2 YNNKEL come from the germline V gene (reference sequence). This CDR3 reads CASSQGMGRTKNIQYF. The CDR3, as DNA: TGTGCCAGCAGCCAAGGAATGGGGCGGACCAAAAACATTCAGTACTTC.

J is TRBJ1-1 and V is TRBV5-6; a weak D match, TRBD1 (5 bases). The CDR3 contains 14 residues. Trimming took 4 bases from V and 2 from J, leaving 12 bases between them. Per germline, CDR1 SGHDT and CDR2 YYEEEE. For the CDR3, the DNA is TGTGCCAGCAGCCGAGACAGCCAAAACACTGAAGCTTTCTTT. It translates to CASSRDSQNTEAFF.

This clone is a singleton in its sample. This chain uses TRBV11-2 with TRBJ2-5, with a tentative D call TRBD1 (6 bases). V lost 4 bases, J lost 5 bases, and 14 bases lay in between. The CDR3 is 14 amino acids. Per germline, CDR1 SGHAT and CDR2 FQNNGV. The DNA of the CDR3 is TGTGCCAGCAGCTCGACACAGGGAATTGAGACCCAGTACTTC. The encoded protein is CASSSTQGIETQYF.

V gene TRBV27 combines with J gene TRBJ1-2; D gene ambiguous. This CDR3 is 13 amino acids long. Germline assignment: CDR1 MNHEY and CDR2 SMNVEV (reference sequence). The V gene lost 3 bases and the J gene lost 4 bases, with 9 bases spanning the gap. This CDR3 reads CASSFSNSYGYTF. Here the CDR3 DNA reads TGTGCCAGCAGTTTCAGTAACAGCTATGGCTACACCTTC.

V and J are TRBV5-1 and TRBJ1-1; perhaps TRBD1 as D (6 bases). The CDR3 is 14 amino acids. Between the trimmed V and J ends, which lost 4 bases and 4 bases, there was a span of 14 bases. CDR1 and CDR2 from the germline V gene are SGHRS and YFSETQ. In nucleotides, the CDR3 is TGCGCCAGCAGCCTATACAGGGTTGGCACTGAAGCTTTCTTT. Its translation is CASSLYRVGTEAFF.

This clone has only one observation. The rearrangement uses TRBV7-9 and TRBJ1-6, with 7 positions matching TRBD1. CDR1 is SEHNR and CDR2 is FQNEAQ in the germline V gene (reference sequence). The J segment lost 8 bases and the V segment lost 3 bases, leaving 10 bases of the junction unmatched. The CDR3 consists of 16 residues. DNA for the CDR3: TGTGCCAGCAGCTTCCAGGGGGGAGTTTGGGATTCACCCCTCCACTTT. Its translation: CASSFQGGVWDSPLHF.

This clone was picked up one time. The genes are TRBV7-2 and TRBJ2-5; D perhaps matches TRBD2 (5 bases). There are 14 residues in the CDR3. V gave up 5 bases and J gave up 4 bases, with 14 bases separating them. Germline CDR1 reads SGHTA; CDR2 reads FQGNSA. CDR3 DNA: TGTGCCAGCAGCGGGCCTGCCCGGGGAGAGACCCAGTACTTC. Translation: CASSGPARGETQYF.

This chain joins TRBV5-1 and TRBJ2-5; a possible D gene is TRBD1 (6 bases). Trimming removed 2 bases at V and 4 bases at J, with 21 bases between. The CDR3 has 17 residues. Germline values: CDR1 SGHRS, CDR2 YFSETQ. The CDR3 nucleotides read TGCGCCAGCAGCTTAGGAAGGGACACACCATCGGGAGAGACCCAGTACTTC. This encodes CASSLGRDTPSGETQYF.